This T cell receptor beta chain was sequenced during a study of T cells in Graves' hyperthyroidism and ophthalmopathy. The study's findings and limits: In blood, most of the thyroid clonotypes expanded above 0.001 were also present. Prediction of ophthalmopathy progression came a median around 6.1 months pre-onset.

RNA transcripts gave rise to amplified TCR beta CDR3 regions. Carried out on the TCR CDR3, a first-round RT-PCR used the HTBI primer set. MiXCR, run by TCRdb on the multiplex PCR reads, gives a single entry per CDR3 protein. The data show 350,000 to 450,000 distinct CDR3 sequences, approximately 15% seen once. Clinicians diagnosed patients from clinical symptoms, serum thyroxine and TRAb, thyroid ultrasound and orbital computed tomography. Extraction of PBMCs used roughly 9.3 ml of fresh peripheral blood. This clonotype was counted a few times. Antigen unknown. Germline V gene data show CDR1 as KGHSH and CDR2 as LQKENI. V lost 3 bases and J lost 5, with 13 bases in between. There are 15 residues in the CDR3.

V usage is TRBV18 and J usage is TRBJ2-2, with D perhaps TRBD1 (5 bases). Input material: blood. The TCR was taken from a woman aged 60-75 years with Graves' hyperthyroidism. The DNA of the CDR3 is TGTGCCAGCTCACCTCAGGGCCAGTTAACCGGGGAGCTGTTTTTT. Encoded protein: CASSPQGQLTGELFF.